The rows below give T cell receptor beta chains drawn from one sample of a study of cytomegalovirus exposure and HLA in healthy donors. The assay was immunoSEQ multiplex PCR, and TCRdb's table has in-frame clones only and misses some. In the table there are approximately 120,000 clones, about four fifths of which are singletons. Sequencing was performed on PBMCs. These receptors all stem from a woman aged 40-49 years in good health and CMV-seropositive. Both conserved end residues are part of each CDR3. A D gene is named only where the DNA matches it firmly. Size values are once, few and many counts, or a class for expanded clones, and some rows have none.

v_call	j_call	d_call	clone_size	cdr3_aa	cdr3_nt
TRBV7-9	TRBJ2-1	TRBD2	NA	CASTKERDSYNEQFF	TGTGCCAGCACCAAGGAGCGGGACTCCTACAATGAGCAGTTCTTC
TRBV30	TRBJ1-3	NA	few	CAWTKGPGDTIYF	TGTGCCTGGACTAAGGGCCCCGGGGACACCATATATTTT
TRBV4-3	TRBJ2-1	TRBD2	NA	CASSQELAELYNEQFF	TGCGCCAGCAGCCAAGAACTAGCGGAGCTATACAATGAGCAGTTCTTC
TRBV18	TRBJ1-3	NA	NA	CASSPQPGQNSGNTIYF	TGTGCCAGCTCACCGCAACCGGGACAAAACTCTGGAAACACCATATATTTT
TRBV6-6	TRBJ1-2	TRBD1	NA	CASSYGTGARDYGYTF	TGTGCCAGCAGCTACGGGACAGGGGCGCGGGACTATGGCTACACCTTC
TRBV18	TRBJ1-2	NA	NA	CASSPVGQSLNYGYTF	TGTGCCAGCTCACCGGTAGGACAGAGCCTTAACTATGGCTACACCTTC
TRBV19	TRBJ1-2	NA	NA	CASTQDYYGYTF	TGTGCCAGTACCCAGGATTACTATGGCTACACCTTC
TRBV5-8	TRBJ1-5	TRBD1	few	CASSPDRGWYGNQPQHF	TGTGCCAGCAGCCCGGACAGGGGATGGTATGGCAATCAGCCCCAGCATTTT
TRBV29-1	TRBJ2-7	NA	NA	CSVDQQGRGSYEQYF	TGCAGCGTTGACCAGCAGGGGAGAGGTTCCTACGAGCAGTACTTC
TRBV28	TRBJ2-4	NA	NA	CATRTVKNIQYF	TGTGCCACCCGGACAGTTAAAAACATTCAGTACTTC
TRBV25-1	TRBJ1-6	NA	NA	CASNVGNSPLHF	TGTGCCAGCAACGTCGGGAATTCACCCCTCCACTTT
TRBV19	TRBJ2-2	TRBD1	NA	CASSITGVTGELFF	TGTGCCAGTAGTATAACAGGGGTTACCGGGGAGCTGTTTTTT
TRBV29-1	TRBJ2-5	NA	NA	CSVQKETQYF	TGCAGCGTTCAAAAAGAGACCCAGTACTTC
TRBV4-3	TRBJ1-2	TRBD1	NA	CASSQGYGDRVNYGYTF	TGCGCCAGCAGCCAAGGATATGGGGACAGGGTGAACTATGGCTACACCTTC
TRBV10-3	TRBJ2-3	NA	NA	CAISVGGSSTDTQYF	TGTGCCATCAGTGTCGGCGGAAGTAGCACAGATACGCAGTATTTT
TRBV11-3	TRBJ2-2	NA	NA	CASSLGGRAGELFF	TGTGCCAGCAGTCTGGGGGGGCGGGCCGGGGAGCTGTTTTTT
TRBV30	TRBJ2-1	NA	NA	CAWIQYNEQFF	TGTGCCTGGATACAATACAATGAGCAGTTCTTC
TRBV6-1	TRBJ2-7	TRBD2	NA	CASSVSGTSGNYEQYF	TGTGCCAGCAGTGTATCCGGGACTAGCGGGAACTACGAGCAGTACTTC
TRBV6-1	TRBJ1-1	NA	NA	CASSETLRTEAFF	TGTGCCAGCAGTGAAACTTTGAGGACTGAAGCTTTCTTT
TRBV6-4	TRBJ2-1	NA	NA	CASSDSLYNEQFF	TGTGCCAGCAGTGACTCCTTATACAATGAGCAGTTCTTC
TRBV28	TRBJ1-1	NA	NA	CASSLEEGRAIFGAFF	TGTGCCAGCAGCCTAGAGGAGGGGAGGGCCATCTTTGGAGCTTTCTTT
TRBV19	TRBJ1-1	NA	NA	CASISEDRSNTEAFF	TGTGCCAGTATATCTGAGGACAGAAGTAACACCGAAGCTTTCTTT
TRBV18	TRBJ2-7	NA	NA	CASSPGTLDEQYF	TGTGCCAGCTCACCCGGGACACTCGACGAGCAGTACTTC
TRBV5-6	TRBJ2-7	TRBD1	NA	CASSLAGQTYEQYF	TGTGCCAGCAGCTTGGCGGGACAGACCTACGAGCAGTACTTC
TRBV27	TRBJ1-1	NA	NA	CASSFLGGVSNTEAFF	TGTGCCAGCAGTTTCCTCGGGGGGGTATCGAACACTGAAGCTTTCTTT
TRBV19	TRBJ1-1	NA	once	CASSIGWGGTYTEAFF	TGTGCCAGTAGTATAGGTTGGGGGGGCACCTACACTGAAGCTTTCTTT
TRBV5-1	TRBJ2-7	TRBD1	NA	CASSPRTGGRYEQYF	TGCGCCAGCAGCCCCCGGACAGGGGGCAGGTACGAGCAGTACTTC
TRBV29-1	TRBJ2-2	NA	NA	CSVDPGLRNTGELFF	TGCAGCGTTGACCCGGGACTCCGGAACACCGGGGAGCTGTTTTTT
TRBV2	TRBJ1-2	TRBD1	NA	CASSDTWTGIDGYTF	TGTGCCAGCAGTGACACCTGGACAGGGATTGATGGCTACACCTTC
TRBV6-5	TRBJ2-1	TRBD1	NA	CASSSTGEQGEQFF	TGTGCCAGCAGTTCAACAGGGGAACAGGGTGAGCAGTTCTTC
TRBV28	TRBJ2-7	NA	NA	CASSPTGLYEQYF	TGTGCCAGCAGTCCTACAGGGCTCTACGAGCAGTACTTC